This record looks at one TCR beta chain sequence and its context. These data originate in a study of T cell changes during pregnancy in multiple sclerosis. The length of the CDR3 is 17 residues. Per germline, CDR1 SGHVS and CDR2 FNYEAQ. After removal of 5 bases from V and 1 base from J, the junction contained 12 bases not matched to a gene. Sequencing was performed with immunoSEQ multiplex PCR; in TCRdb, only in-frame clones are kept and a portion is missing. The sample holds some 74,000 clones, around nine tenths seen once. The chain combines TRBV7-6 with TRBJ2-3, with TRBD2 matching 7 bases. The sequenced sample was peripheral blood, obtained after pregnancy. This receptor was obtained from a female donor in good health, enrolled as a control in a pregnancy study. CDR3 residues: CASSLRAAGEGTDTQYF. The CDR3 DNA reads as TGTGCCAGCAGCCTACGGGCGGCGGGAGAGGGCACAGATACGCAGTATTTT. The full variable domain, rest sourced from reference TRBV7-6 and TRBJ2-3, is GAGVSQSPRYKVTKRGQDVALRCDPISGHVSLYWYRQALGQGPEFLTYFNYEAQQDKSGLPNDRFSAERPEGSISTLTIQRTEQRDSAMYRCASSLRAAGEGTDTQYFGPGTRLTVL.